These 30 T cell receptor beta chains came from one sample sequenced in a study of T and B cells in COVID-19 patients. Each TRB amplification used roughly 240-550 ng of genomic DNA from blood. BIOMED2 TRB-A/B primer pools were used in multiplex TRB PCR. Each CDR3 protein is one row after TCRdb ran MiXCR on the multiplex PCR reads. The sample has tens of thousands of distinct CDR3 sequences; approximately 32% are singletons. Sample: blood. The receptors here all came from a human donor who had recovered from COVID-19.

The DNA of the CDR3 is TGTGCCATCAGTGATGGGATTCCTGAGCAGTTCTTC. Translation gives CAISDGIPEQFF. This rearrangement joins TRBV10-3 to TRBJ2-1, with D hard to call. Trimming stripped 3 bases from V and 9 bases from J, with 9 bases between. CDR3 length: 12 amino acids. Germline CDR1 and CDR2: ENHRY and SYGVKD.

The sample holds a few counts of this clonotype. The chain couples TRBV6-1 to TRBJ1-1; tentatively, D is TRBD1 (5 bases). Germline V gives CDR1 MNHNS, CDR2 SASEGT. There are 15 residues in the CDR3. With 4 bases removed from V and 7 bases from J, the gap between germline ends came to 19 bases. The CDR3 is CASSVTGQGRVEAFF. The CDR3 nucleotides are TGTGCCAGCAGTGTGACCGGGCAGGGTAGGGTTGAAGCTTTCTTT.

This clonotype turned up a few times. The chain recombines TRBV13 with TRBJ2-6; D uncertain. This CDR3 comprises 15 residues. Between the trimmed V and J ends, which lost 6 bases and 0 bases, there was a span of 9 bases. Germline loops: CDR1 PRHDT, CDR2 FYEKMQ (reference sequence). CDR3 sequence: CASSFSVSGANVLTF. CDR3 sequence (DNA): TGTGCCAGCAGTTTCTCCGTCTCTGGGGCCAACGTCCTGACTTTC.

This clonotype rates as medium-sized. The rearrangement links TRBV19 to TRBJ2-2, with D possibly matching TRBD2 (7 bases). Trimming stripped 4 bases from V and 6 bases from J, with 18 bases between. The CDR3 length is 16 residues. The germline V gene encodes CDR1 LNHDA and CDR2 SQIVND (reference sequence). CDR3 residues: CASSKGGAPLSGELFF. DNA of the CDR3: TGTGCCAGTAGTAAGGGGGGGGCGCCTTTGTCCGGGGAGCTGTTTTTT.

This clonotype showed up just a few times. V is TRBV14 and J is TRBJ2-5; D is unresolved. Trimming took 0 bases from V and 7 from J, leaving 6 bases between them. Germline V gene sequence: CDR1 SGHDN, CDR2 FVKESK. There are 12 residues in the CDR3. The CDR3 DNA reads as TGTGCCAGCAGCCAAGATCGCAGGACCCAGTACTTC. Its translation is CASSQDRRTQYF.

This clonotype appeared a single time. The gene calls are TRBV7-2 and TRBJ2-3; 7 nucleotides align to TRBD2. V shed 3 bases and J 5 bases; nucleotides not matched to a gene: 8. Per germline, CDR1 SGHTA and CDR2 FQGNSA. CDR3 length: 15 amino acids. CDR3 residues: CASSFREGRVDTQYF. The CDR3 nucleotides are TGTGCCAGCAGCTTTCGAGAAGGGAGGGTAGATACGCAGTATTTT.

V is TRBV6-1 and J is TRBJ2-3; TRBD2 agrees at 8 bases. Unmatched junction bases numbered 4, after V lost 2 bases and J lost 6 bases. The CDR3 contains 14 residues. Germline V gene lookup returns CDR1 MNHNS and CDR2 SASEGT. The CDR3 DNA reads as TGTGCCAGCAGTGAACCGGGACTAGGGGATACGCAGTATTTT. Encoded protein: CASSEPGLGDTQYF.

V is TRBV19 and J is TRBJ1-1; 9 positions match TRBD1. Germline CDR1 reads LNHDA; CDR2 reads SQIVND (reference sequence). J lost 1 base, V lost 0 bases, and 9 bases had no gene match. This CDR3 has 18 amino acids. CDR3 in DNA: TGTGCCAGTAGTATAGATACCGGGACAGGGTTGTGGAACACTGAAGCTTTCTTT. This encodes CASSIDTGTGLWNTEAFF.

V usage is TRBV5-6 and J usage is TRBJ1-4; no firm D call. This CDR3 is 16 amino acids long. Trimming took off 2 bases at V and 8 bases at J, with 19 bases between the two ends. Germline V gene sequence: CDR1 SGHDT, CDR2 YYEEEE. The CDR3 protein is CASSLVVGRPGEKLFF. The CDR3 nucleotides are TGTGCCAGCAGCTTAGTGGTCGGGAGGCCCGGCGAAAAACTGTTTTTT.

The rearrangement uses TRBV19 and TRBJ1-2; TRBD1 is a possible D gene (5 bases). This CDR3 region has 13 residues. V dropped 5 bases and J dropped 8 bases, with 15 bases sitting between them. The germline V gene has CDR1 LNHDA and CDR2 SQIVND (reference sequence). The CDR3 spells CASSLGTKRGYTF. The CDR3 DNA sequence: TGTGCCAGTAGTCTCGGGACGAAGCGCGGCTACACCTTC.

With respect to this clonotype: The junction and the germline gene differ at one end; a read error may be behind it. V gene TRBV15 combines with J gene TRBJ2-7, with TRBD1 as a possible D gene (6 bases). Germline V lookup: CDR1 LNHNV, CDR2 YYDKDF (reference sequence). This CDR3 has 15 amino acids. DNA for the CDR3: TGTGCCACCAGGAGAACCACCGGGACACTCTACAAGCAGTACTTC. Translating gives CATRRTTGTLYKQYF.

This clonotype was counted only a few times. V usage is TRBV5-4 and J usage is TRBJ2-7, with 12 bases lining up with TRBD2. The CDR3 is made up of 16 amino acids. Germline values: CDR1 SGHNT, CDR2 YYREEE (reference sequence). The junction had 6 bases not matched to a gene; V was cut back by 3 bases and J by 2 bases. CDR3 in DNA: TGTGCCAGCAGCTCCGCACTAGCGGGGGGTCCCTACGAGCAGTACTTC. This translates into CASSSALAGGPYEQYF.

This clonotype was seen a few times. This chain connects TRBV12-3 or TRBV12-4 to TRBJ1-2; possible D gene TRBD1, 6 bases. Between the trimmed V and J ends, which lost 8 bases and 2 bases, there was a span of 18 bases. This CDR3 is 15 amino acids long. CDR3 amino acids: CASGTGTPQNYGYTF. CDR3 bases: TGTGCCAGCGGTACCGGGACACCACAAAACTATGGCTACACCTTC.

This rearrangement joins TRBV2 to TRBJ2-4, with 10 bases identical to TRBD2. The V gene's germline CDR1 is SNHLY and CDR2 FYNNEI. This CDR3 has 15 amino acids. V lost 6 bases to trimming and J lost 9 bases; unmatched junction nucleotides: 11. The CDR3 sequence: CASRDPSGSVSIQYF. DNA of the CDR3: TGTGCCAGCAGAGACCCTAGCGGGAGCGTTAGCATTCAGTACTTC.

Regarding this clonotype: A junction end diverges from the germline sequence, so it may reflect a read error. The CDR3 protein is CASSQARQGNEKLFF. The CDR3, as DNA: TGTGCCAGCAGCCAAGCAAGACAGGGCAATGAAAAACTGTTTTTT. The rearrangement joins TRBV4-3 to TRBJ1-4; the match to TRBD1 covers 7 bases. Germline V gene lookup returns CDR1 LGHNA and CDR2 YSLEER. The CDR3 loop spans 15 amino acids.

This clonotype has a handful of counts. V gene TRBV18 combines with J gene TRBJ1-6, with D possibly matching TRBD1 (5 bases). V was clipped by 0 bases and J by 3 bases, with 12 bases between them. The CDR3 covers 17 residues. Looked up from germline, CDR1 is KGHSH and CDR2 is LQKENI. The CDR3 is CASSPPGRDLYNSPLHF. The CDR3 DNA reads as TGTGCCAGCTCACCACCGGGCAGGGACCTCTATAATTCACCCCTCCACTTT.

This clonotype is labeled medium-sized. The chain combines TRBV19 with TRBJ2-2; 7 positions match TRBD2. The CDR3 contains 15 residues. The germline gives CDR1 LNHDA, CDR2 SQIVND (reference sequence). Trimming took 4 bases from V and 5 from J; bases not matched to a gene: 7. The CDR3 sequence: CASSTPAGRTGELFF. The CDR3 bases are TGTGCCAGTAGTACCCCAGCGGGGAGGACCGGGGAGCTGTTTTTT.

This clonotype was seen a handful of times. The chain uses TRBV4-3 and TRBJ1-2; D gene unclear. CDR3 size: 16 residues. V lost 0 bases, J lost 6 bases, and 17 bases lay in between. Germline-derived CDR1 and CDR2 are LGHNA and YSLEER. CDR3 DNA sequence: TGCGCCAGCAGCCAAGATCATGCCAGGCCGCCGGATGGCTACACCTTC. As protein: CASSQDHARPPDGYTF.

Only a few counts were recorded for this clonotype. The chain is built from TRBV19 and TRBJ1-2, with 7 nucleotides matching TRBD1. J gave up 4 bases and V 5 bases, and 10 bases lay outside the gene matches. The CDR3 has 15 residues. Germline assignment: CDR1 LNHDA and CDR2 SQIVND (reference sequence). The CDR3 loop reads CASSSRSGTVYGYTF. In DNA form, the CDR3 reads TGTGCCAGTAGTTCGAGATCCGGGACAGTCTATGGCTACACCTTC.

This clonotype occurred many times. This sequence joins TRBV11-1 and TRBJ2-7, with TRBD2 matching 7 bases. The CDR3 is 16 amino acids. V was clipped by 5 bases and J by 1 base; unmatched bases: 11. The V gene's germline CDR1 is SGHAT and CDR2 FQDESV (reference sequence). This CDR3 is CASSPYPGGFSYEQYF. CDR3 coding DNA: TGTGCCAGCAGCCCTTACCCCGGGGGGTTTTCCTACGAGCAGTACTTC.

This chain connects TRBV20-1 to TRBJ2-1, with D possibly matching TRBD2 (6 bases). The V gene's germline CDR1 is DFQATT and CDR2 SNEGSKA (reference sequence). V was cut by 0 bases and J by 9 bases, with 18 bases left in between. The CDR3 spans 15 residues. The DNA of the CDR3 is TGCAGTGCTAGAGATAGCAGGGAGGAATTGGTTGAGCAGTTCTTC. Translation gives CSARDSREELVEQFF.

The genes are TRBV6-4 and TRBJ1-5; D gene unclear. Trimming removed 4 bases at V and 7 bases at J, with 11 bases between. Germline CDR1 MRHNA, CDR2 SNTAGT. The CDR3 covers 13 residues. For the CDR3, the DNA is TGTGCCAGCAGTGCGGGTCTGGGGCAGCCCCAGCATTTT. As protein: CASSAGLGQPQHF.

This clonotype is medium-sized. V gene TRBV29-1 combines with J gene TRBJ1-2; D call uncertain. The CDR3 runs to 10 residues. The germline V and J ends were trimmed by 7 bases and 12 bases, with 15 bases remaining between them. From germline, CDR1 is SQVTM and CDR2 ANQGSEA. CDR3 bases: TGCAGCGCCCTGGGAGCAAGCCACACCTTC. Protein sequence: CSALGASHTF.

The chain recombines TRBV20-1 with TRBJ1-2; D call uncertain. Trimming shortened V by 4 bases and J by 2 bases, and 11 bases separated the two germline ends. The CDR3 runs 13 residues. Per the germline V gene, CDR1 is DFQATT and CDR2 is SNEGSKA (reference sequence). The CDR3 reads CSAIKPRNYGYTF. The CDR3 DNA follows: TGCAGTGCTATTAAACCGCGGAACTATGGCTACACCTTC.

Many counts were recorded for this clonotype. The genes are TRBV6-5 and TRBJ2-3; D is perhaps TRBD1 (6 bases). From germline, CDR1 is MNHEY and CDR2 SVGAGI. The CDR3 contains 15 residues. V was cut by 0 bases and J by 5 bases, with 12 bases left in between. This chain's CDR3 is CASSYSTQGVDTQYF. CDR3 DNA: TGTGCCAGCAGTTACTCGACACAGGGAGTAGATACGCAGTATTTT.

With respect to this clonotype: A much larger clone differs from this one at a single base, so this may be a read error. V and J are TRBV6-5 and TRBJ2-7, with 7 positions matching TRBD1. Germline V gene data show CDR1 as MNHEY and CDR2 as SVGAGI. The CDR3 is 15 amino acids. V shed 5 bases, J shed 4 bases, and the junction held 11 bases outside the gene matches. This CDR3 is CASSPGERGPYEQYF. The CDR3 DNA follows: TGTGCCAGCAGTCCCGGGGAAAGGGGGCCGTACGAGCAGTACTTC.

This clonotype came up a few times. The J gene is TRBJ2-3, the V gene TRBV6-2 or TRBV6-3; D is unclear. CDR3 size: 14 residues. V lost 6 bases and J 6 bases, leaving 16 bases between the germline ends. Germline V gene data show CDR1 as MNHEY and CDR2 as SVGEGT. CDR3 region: CASSPAGQWDTQYF. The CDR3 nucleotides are TGTGCCAGCAGCCCGGCCGGCCAGTGGGATACGCAGTATTTT.

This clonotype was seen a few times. The CDR3 DNA reads as TGCGCCTCAACCCCAGGTGGCTATGGCTACACCTTC. Amino acid sequence: CASTPGGYGYTF. This rearrangement joins TRBV5-1 to TRBJ1-2; D remains ambiguous. Deletions cut 10 bases from V and 4 bases from J, with 14 bases between. CDR1 and CDR2 (germline): SGHRS, YFSETQ. The CDR3 is 12 amino acids.

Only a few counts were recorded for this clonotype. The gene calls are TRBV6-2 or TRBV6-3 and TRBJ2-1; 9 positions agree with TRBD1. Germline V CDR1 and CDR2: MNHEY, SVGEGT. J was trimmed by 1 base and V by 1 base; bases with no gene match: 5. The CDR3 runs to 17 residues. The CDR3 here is CASSYYWDRVSYNEQFF. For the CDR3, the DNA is TGTGCCAGCAGTTACTACTGGGACAGGGTGTCCTACAATGAGCAGTTCTTC.

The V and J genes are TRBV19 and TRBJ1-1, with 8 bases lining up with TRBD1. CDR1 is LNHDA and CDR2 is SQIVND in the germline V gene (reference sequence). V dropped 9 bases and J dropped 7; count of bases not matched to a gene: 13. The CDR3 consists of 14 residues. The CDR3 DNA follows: TGTGCCAGCAGTTTGTGCCAGACAGGGGTTGAAGCTTTCTTT. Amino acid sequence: CASSLCQTGVEAFF. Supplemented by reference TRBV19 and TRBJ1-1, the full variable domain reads DGGITQSPKYLFRKEGQNVTLSCEQNLNHDAMYWYRQDPGQGLRLIYYSQIVNDFQKGDIAEGYSVSREKKESFPLTVTSAQKNPTAFYLCASSLCQTGVEAFFGQGTRLTVV.